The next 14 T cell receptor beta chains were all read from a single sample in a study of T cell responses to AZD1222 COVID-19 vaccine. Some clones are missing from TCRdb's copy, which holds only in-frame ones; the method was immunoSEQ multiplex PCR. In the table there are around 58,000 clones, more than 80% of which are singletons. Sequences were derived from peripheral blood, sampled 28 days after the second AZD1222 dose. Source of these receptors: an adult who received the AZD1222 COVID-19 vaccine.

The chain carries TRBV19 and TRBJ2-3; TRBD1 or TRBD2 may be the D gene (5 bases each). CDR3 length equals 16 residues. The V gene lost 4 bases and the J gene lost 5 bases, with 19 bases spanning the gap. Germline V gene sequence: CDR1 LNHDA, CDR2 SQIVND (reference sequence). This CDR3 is CASSRTGTVGGDTQYF. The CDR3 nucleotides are TGTGCCAGTAGTAGAACCGGGACGGTTGGTGGAGATACGCAGTATTTT.

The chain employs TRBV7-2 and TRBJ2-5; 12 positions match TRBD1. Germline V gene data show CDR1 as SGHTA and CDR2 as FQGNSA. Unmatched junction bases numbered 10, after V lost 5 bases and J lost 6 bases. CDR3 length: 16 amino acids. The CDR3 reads CASSTAPGQGAQTQYF. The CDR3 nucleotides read TGTGCCAGCAGCACCGCTCCGGGACAGGGGGCTCAGACCCAGTACTTC. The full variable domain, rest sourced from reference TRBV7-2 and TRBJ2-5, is GAGVSQSPSNKVTEKGKDVELRCDPISGHTALYWYRQSLGQGLEFLIYFQGNSAPDKSGLPSDRFSAERTGGSVSTLTIQRTQQEDSAVYLCASSTAPGQGAQTQYFGPGTRLLVL.

The CDR3 DNA is TGTGCCAGCAGTGAAGTTAGGTCCTCGGGGGAGCAGTACTTC. This sequence encodes CASSEVRSSGEQYF. This chain uses TRBV2 with TRBJ2-7, with D perhaps TRBD2 (5 bases). Germline CDR1 SNHLY, CDR2 FYNNEI. Trimming pared 1 base from V and 7 bases from J, leaving 14 bases between. This CDR3 contains 14 residues. The entire variable domain, with the rest obtained from reference TRBV2 and TRBJ2-7, is as follows: EPEVTQTPSHQVTQMGQEVILRCVPISNHLYFYWYRQILGQKVEFLVSFYNNEISEKSEIFDDQFSVERPDGSNFTLKIRSTKLEDSAMYFCASSEVRSSGEQYFGPGTRLTVT.

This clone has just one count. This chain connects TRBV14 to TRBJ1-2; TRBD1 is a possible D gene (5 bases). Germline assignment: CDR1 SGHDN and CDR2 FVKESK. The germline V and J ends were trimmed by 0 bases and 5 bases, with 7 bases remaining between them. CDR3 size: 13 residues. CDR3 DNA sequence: TGTGCCAGCAGCCAAGATTCAGGGTATGGCTACACCTTC. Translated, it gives CASSQDSGYGYTF.

The DNA of the CDR3 is TGTGCCAGCAGCACTACAGGGGGTGAGCAGTACTTC. Protein sequence: CASSTTGGEQYF. V is TRBV9 and J is TRBJ2-7, with 8 bases aligning to TRBD1. This CDR3 region has 12 residues. Losses at the gene ends were 4 bases for V and 7 bases for J; bases not matched to a gene: 4. Per germline, CDR1 SGDLS and CDR2 YYNGEE. The complete variable domain, with remaining parts taken from reference TRBV9 and TRBJ2-7, reads DSGVTQTPKHLITATGQRVTLRCSPRSGDLSVYWYQQSLDQGLQFLIQYYNGEERAKGNILERFSAQQFPDLHSELNLSSLELGDSALYFCASSTTGGEQYFGPGTRLTVT.

The CDR3 DNA reads TGTGCCAGCAGTTTGGGGACTAGCGGGGCCTACGAGCAGTACTTC. Residues: CASSLGTSGAYEQYF. This chain uses TRBV27 with TRBJ2-7; 13 nucleotides agree with TRBD2. In germline, CDR1 is MNHEY, CDR2 SMNVEV (reference sequence). V dropped 3 bases and J dropped 2; count of bases not matched to a gene: 1. The CDR3 totals 15 residues.

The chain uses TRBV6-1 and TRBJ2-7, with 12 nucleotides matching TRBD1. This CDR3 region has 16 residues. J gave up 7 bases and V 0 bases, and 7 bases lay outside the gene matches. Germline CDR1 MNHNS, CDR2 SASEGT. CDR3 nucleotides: TGTGCCAGCAGTGAAGCGCCGGGACAGGGGGCCAATGAGCAGTACTTC. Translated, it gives CASSEAPGQGANEQYF.

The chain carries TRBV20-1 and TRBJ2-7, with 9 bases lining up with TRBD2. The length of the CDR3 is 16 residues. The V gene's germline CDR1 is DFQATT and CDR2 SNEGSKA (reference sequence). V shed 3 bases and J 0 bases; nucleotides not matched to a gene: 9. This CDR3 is CSASFLAGVTSYEQYF. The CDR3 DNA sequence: TGCAGTGCTAGTTTCTTAGCGGGAGTTACCTCCTACGAGCAGTACTTC.

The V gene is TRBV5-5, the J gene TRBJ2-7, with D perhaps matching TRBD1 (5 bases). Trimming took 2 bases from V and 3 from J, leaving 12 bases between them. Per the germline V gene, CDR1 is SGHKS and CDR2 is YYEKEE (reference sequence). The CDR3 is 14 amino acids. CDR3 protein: CASSLRQINYEQYF. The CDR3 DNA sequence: TGTGCCAGCAGCTTACGACAGATCAACTACGAGCAGTACTTC.

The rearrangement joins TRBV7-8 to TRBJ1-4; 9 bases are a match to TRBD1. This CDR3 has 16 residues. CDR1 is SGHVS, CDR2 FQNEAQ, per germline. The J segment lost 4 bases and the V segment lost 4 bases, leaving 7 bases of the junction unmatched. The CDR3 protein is CASSSQEGQGNEKLFF. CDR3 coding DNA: TGTGCCAGCAGCTCCCAGGAGGGACAGGGTAATGAAAAACTGTTTTTT.

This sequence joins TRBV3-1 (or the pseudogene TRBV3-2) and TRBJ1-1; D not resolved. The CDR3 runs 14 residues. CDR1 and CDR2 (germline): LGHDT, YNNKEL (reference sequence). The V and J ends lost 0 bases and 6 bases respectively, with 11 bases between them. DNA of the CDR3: TGTGCCAGCAGCCAAGAGGGAGGTGCGGCTGAAGCTTTCTTT. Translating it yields CASSQEGGAAEAFF.

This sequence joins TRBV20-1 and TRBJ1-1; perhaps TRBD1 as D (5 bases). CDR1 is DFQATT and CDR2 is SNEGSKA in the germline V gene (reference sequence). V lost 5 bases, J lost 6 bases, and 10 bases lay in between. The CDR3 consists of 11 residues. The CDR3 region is CSASRQPEAFF. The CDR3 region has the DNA TGCAGTGCTTCACGACAGCCTGAAGCTTTCTTT.

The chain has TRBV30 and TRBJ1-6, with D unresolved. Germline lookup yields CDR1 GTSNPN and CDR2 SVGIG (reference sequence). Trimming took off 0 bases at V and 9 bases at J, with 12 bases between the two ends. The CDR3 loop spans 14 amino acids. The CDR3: CAWSVVSKRSPLHF. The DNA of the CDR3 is TGTGCCTGGAGTGTAGTCAGTAAGCGTTCACCCCTCCACTTT. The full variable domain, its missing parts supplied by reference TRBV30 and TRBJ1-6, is SQTIHQWPATLVQPVGSPLSLECTVEGTSNPNLYWYRQAAGRGLQLLFYSVGIGQISSEVPQNLSASRPQDRQFILSSKKLLLSDSGFYLCAWSVVSKRSPLHFGNGTRLTVT.

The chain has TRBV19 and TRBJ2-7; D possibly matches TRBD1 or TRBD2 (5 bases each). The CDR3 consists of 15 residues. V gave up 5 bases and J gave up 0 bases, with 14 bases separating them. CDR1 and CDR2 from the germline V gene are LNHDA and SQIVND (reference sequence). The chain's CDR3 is CASSPGAADSYEQYF. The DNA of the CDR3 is TGTGCCAGTAGTCCCGGGGCAGCCGACTCCTACGAGCAGTACTTC.